The T cell receptor (beta chain) under discussion was sequenced for a study of OX40 agonist ivuxolimab in advanced cancers. The germline V gene encodes CDR1 SGHVS and CDR2 FQNEAQ. V lost 3 bases to trimming and J lost 7 bases; unmatched junction nucleotides: 11. CDR3 length: 15 amino acids. Using immunoSEQ multiplex PCR, the repertoire was profiled, and TCRdb retains in-frame clones only, with some absent. In the table there are 72,000 or so clones, roughly 80% of which are singletons. The source was CD4+ or CD8+ T cells sorted from blood, collected in a trial of the OX40 agonist ivuxolimab. The TCR comes from an adult with an advanced solid tumor such as melanoma, head and neck, liver or kidney cancer. V gene TRBV7-8 combines with J gene TRBJ1-2; 7 bases agree with TRBD1. CDR3 sequence reads: CASSFSAITGAGYTF. The CDR3 region has the DNA TGTGCCAGCAGCTTTAGTGCTATTACAGGGGCTGGCTACACCTTC.